A single sample is the source of the 14 T cell receptor beta chains below, sequenced in a study of T cells after yellow fever vaccination. TCRdb used MiXCR to reprocess the 5' RACE reads, holding one entry per CDR3 protein. The table has 150,000 to 200,000 distinct CDR3 sequences, more than 9.5% seen once; the top ten hold less than 40%. The source material was CD8+ T cells sorted from PBMCs, sampled 15 days after the yellow fever booster vaccination. The source is a man aged 18 to 29 who received the YFV17D yellow fever vaccine.

Only a few counts were recorded for this clonotype. V usage is TRBV4-3 and J usage is TRBJ1-2, with D tentatively TRBD1 (6 bases). The V gene lost 0 bases and the J gene lost 4 bases, with 9 bases spanning the gap. Germline-derived CDR1 and CDR2 are LGHNA and YSLEER. CDR3 size: 14 residues. CDR3 sequence: CASSQEGGGYGYTF. Here the CDR3 DNA reads TGCGCCAGCAGCCAAGAGGGGGGCGGCTATGGCTACACCTTC.

The rearrangement links TRBV12-3 or TRBV12-4 to TRBJ2-1; maybe TRBD2 (7 bases). V was pared by 11 bases and J by 1 base, with 12 bases between. The CDR3 spans 13 residues. CDR3 DNA sequence: TGTGCCGAGGGGGGGGGATCCTACAATGAGCAGTTCTTC. Amino acid sequence: CAEGGGSYNEQFF.

The gene calls are TRBV4-1 and TRBJ2-7; TRBD1 agrees at 9 bases. This CDR3 has 15 residues. Trimming removed 1 base from V and 2 bases from J; junction bases left unmatched: 3. CDR1 and CDR2 from the germline V gene are MGHRA and YSYEKL. The CDR3 DNA is TGCGCCAGCAGCCAAGTGACAGGGGGGGCCTACGAGCAGTACGTC. This encodes CASSQVTGGAYEQYV.

DNA of the CDR3: TGTGCCACCTCTGGGACTAGCGGGGGATCCTACGAGCAGTACGTC. It translates to CATSGTSGGSYEQYV. The gene calls are TRBV15 and TRBJ2-7; the match to TRBD2 covers 14 bases. The V segment lost 8 bases and the J segment 1 base; nucleotides outside the gene matches: 4. The CDR3 runs 15 residues. The germline CDR1 and CDR2 sequences are LNHNV and YYDKDF (reference sequence).

This clonotype appeared a few times. The chain links TRBV6-5 to TRBJ2-3; TRBD1 or TRBD2 may be the D gene (6 bases each). V lost 2 bases and J 3 bases, leaving 12 bases between the germline ends. The CDR3 runs to 15 residues. Germline-derived CDR1 and CDR2 are MNHEY and SVGAGI. The chain's CDR3 is CASSYLGGGTDTQYF. The CDR3 nucleotides are TGTGCCAGCAGTTACCTGGGGGGCGGAACAGATACGCAGTATTTT.

This clonotype was detected once. The chain recombines TRBV27 with TRBJ1-1; no clear D gene. The CDR3 is 14 residues long. Germline CDR1 reads MNHEY; CDR2 reads SMNVEV (reference sequence). V shed 2 bases and J shed 5 bases, with 12 bases lying between them. The chain's CDR3 is CASSLQIGGTEAFF. Here the CDR3 DNA reads TGTGCCAGCAGTTTACAAATTGGCGGAACTGAAGCTTTCTTT.

The chain couples TRBV4-2 to TRBJ2-7, with D possibly TRBD2 on 7 matching bases. The CDR3 contains 15 residues. The V gene lost 1 base and the J gene lost 3 bases, with 13 bases spanning the gap. Germline loops: CDR1 LGHNA, CDR2 YNFKEQ. The CDR3 loop reads CASSQVTGGHYEQYF. CDR3 coding DNA: TGTGCCAGCAGCCAAGTGACGGGGGGCCACTACGAGCAGTACTTC.

This clonotype showed up just a few times. The chain carries TRBV7-2 and TRBJ1-1, with 9 nucleotides matching TRBD1. Trimming at V came to 4 bases and at J to 10 bases, leaving 7 bases not matched to a gene. CDR1 SGHTA and CDR2 FQGNSA come from the germline V gene. This CDR3 is 13 amino acids long. The CDR3 protein is CASSSRGDRAAFF. The CDR3 nucleotides are TGTGCCAGCAGCTCGAGGGGGGACAGGGCAGCTTTCTTT.

The table lists this clonotype with a few counts. The rearrangement joins TRBV5-1 to TRBJ1-2; D gene uncertain. V shed 6 bases and J shed 4 bases, with 13 bases lying between them. The CDR3 covers 13 residues. Germline V gives CDR1 SGHRS, CDR2 YFSETQ. For the CDR3, the DNA is TGCGCCAGCAAGAACCTGGGCGGCTATGGCTACACCTTC. Translating it yields CASKNLGGYGYTF.

J is TRBJ2-7 and V is TRBV19; D unclear. From germline, CDR1 is LNHDA and CDR2 SQIVND (reference sequence). Between the trimmed V and J ends, which lost 2 bases and 2 bases, there was a span of 7 bases. This CDR3 spans 13 amino acids. The CDR3 DNA sequence: TGTGCCAGTAGTATATCGGTACCCTACGAGCAGTACTTC. It codes for CASSISVPYEQYF.

The CDR3 DNA is TGTGCCAGCACGTCTGGGTCATGGCATGGGGCCTACGAGCAGTACGTC. This gives the protein CASTSGSWHGAYEQYV. The gene calls are TRBV6-2 or TRBV6-3 and TRBJ2-7; D call uncertain. The CDR3 totals 16 residues. CDR1 and CDR2 from the germline V gene are MNHEY and SVGEGT. The V gene lost 7 bases and the J gene lost 2 bases, with 21 bases spanning the gap.

V gene TRBV6-6 combines with J gene TRBJ2-1; 9 nucleotides align to TRBD1. Germline CDR1 is MNHNY and CDR2 is SVGAGI (reference sequence). J was trimmed by 6 bases and V by 0 bases; bases with no gene match: 3. CDR3 length: 15 residues. This CDR3 reads CASSYSGTGFNEQFF. CDR3 bases: TGTGCCAGCAGTTACTCCGGGACAGGGTTCAATGAGCAGTTCTTC.

This clonotype was picked up many times. The chain couples TRBV29-1 to TRBJ2-1; D gene ambiguous. The ends were cut back, 4 bases at V and 0 bases at J, with 4 bases in the middle. Per the germline V gene, CDR1 is SQVTM and CDR2 is ANQGSEA. This CDR3 is built from 12 residues. The CDR3 sequence is CSVVTSYNEQFF. In DNA, the CDR3 is TGCAGCGTTGTGACCTCCTACAATGAGCAGTTCTTC.

The chain joins TRBV4-3 to TRBJ2-7; 7 nucleotides agree with TRBD1. The V gene end was trimmed by 2 bases and the J gene end by 5 bases; junction bases not matched to a gene: 6. The CDR3 sequence is 14 residues long. From germline, CDR1 is LGHNA and CDR2 YSLEER. Here the CDR3 reads CASSQQTGSHEQYF. The CDR3, as DNA: TGCGCCAGCAGCCAACAGACAGGGTCCCACGAGCAGTACTTC.